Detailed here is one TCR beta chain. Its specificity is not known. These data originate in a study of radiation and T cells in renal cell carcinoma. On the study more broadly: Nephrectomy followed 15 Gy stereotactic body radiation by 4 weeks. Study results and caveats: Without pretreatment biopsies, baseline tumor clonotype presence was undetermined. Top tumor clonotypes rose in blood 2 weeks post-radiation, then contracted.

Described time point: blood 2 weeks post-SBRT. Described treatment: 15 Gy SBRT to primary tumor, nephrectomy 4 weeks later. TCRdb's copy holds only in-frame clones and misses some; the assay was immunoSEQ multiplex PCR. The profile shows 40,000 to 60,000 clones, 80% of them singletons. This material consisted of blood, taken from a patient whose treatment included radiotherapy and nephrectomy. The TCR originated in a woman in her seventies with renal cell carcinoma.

Written as DNA, the CDR3 is TGTGCCAGCAGCTTAGGGCTAGCGGGATACCAAGAGACCCAGTACTTC. This encodes CASSLGLAGYQETQYF. The rearrangement links TRBV11-2 to TRBJ2-5; 9 bases map to TRBD2. This CDR3 has 16 amino acids. Trimming at V came to 1 base and at J to 0 bases, leaving 3 bases not matched to a gene. Germline values: CDR1 SGHAT, CDR2 FQNNGV.